The T cell receptor beta chain described here comes from a study of CD8 T cells in Susac syndrome. The CDR3 runs 15 residues. The V gene's germline CDR1 is SGHAT and CDR2 FQDESV (reference sequence). With 3 bases removed from V and 2 bases from J, the gap between germline ends came to 14 bases. Reverse transcription of about 0.45 to 1 ug RNA was carried out with random hexamers. TCR beta CDR3 was amplified by immunoSEQ multiplex PCR. This amplification extended across 54 Vbeta and 13 Jbeta segments. TCRdb used MiXCR to reprocess the immunoSEQ multiplex PCR reads, holding one entry per CDR3 protein. The table has roughly 250,000 distinct CDR3 sequences, 90% to 97% seen once.

V is TRBV11-1 and J is TRBJ2-7; possible D gene TRBD2, 6 bases. This TCR was recovered from a human donor with Susac syndrome. Sequencing input: CD4+ T cells from PBMCs. The CDR3 nucleotides are TGTGCCAGCAGCTTCGTTCGGGAGCGACCCTACGAGCAGTACTTC. Amino acid sequence: CASSFVRERPYEQYF.